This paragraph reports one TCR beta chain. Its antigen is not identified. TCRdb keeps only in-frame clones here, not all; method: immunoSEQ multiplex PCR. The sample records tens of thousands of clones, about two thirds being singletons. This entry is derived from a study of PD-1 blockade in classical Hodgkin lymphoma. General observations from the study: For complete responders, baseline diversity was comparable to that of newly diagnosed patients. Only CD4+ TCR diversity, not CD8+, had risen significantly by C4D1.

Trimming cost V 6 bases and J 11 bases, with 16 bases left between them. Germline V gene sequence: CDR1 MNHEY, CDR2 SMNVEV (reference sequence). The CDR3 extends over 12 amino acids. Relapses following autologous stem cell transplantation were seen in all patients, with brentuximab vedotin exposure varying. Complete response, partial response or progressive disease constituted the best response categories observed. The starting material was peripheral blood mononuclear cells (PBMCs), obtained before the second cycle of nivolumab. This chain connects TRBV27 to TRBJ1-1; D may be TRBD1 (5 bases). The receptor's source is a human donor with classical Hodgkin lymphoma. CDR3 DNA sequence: TGTGCCAGCAGGGGGTCCACCAGGGCCGCTTTCTTT. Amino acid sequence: CASRGSTRAAFF.